This T cell receptor beta chain appears in the sequencing data of a study of blood T cell repertoires in COVID-19. A single count supports this clone. Libraries were prepared by immunoSEQ multiplex PCR; TCRdb keeps only in-frame clonotypes and omits some of them. Of fewer than 350,000 clones detected, 85% appear once; the ten largest clones hold approximately 1.9%. The cohort comprised adults aged roughly 18 to 95 years residing in approximately 25 US areas. CDR3 length: 16 residues. CDR1 is LGHNT and CDR2 is FRNRAP in the germline V gene. Trimming took 1 base from V and 6 from J; bases not matched to a gene: 4.

The chain links TRBV12-5 to TRBJ2-1, with 12 bases fitting TRBD2. Sequenced sample: PBMCs or T cells enriched from blood (not recorded which). The source of this sequence is a woman aged 30 to 39 who had been exposed to COVID-19. The CDR3 DNA sequence: TGTGCTAGTGGTTTGGACCCGACTAGCGGGAGCAATGAGCAGTTCTTC. Translated: CASGLDPTSGSNEQFF. Full variable domain (outside the CDR3, taken from reference TRBV12-5 and TRBJ2-1): DARVTQTPRHKVTEMGQEVTMRCQPILGHNTVFWYRQTMMQGLELLAYFRNRAPLDDSGMPKDRFSAEMPDATLATLKIQPSEPRDSAVYFCASGLDPTSGSNEQFFGPGTRLTVL.